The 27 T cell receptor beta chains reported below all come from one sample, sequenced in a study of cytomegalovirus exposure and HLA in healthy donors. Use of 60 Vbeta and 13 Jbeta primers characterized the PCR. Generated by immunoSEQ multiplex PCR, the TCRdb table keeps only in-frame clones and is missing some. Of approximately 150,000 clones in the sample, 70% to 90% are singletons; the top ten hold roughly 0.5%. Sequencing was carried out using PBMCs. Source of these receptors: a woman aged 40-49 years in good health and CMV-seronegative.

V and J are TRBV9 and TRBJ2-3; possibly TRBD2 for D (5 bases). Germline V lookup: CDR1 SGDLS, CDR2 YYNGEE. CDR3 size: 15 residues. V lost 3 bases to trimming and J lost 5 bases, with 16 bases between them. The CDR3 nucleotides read TGTGCCAGCAGCGCGCCATGGGGAGACGGAGATACGCAGTATTTT. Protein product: CASSAPWGDGDTQYF.

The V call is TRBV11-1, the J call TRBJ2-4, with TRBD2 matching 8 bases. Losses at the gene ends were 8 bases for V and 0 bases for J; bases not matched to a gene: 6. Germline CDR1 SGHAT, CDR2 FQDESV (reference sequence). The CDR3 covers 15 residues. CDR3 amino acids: CASSTGGLAKNIQYF. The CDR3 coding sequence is TGTGCCAGCTCCACGGGGGGGCTAGCCAAAAACATTCAGTACTTC.

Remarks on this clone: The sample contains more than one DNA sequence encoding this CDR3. CDR3 region: CAWSVGGEQPQHF. CDR3 in DNA: TGTGCCTGGAGTGTGGGCGGGGAACAGCCCCAGCATTTT. The chain combines TRBV30 with TRBJ1-5; D is ambiguous. CDR1 is GTSNPN and CDR2 is SVGIG in the germline V gene (reference sequence). This CDR3 comprises 13 residues. The V and J ends lost 0 bases and 7 bases respectively, with 10 bases between them.

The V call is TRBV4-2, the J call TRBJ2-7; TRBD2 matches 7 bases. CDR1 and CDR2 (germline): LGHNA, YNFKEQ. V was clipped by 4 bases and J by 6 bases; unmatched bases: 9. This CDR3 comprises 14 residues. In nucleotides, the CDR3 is TGTGCCAGCAGCCCCCTAGGGCGGGAGAGCGAGCAGTACTTC. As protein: CASSPLGRESEQYF.

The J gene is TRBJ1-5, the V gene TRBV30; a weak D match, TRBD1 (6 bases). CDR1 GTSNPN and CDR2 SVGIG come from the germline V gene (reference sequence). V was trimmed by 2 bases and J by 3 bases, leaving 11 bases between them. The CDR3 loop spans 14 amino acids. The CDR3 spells CAWSLGQLNQPQHF. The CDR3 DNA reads TGTGCCTGGAGTCTCGGACAGCTCAATCAGCCCCAGCATTTT.

The CDR3 nucleotides are TGTGCCAGCAGCAAAGGACAGGGGCTTTCCTACGAGCAGTACTTC. Its protein is CASSKGQGLSYEQYF. This rearrangement joins TRBV28 to TRBJ2-7, with 9 bases matching TRBD1. This CDR3 is 15 amino acids long. From germline, CDR1 is MDHEN and CDR2 SYDVKM. The junction had 7 bases not matched to a gene; V was cut back by 6 bases and J by 1 base.

CDR3: CASSAGAEQFF. Written as DNA, the CDR3 is TGTGCCAGCAGCGCCGGTGCGGAGCAGTTCTTC. V and J are TRBV2 and TRBJ2-1, with D unresolved. The CDR3 spans 11 residues. V shed 6 bases and J shed 10 bases, with 10 bases lying between them. Germline V gene lookup returns CDR1 SNHLY and CDR2 FYNNEI.

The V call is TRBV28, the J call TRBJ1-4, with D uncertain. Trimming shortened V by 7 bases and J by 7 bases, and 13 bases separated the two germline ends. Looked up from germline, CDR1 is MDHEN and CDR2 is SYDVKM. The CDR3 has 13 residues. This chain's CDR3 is CASKPGVGEKLFF. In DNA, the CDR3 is TGTGCCAGCAAACCCGGGGTGGGTGAAAAACTGTTTTTT.

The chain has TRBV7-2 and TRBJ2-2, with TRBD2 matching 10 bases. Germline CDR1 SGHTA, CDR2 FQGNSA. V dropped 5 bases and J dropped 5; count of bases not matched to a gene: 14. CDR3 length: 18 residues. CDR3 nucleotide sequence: TGTGCCAGCAGCCCCCTTCCTAGCGGGAGTGTGGGTACCGGGGAGCTGTTTTTT. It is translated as CASSPLPSGSVGTGELFF.

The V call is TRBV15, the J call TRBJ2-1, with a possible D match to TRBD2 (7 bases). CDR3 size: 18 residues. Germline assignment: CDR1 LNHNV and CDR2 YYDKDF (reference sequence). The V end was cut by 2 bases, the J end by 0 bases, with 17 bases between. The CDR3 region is CATSRTGGGLSSYNEQFF. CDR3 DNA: TGTGCCACCAGCAGAACGGGGGGCGGGCTTAGCTCCTACAATGAGCAGTTCTTC.

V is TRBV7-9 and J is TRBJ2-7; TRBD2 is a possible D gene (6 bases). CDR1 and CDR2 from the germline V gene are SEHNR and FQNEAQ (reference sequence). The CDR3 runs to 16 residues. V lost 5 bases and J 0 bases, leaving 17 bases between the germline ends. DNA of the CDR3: TGTGCCAGCAGCCTAGGGAGGACTTCTCCCTCCTACGAGCAGTACTTC. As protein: CASSLGRTSPSYEQYF.

The CDR3 nucleotides read TGTGCCAGCAGCCAAGGTGGGTACAGGAACACTGAAGCTTTCTTT. As protein: CASSQGGYRNTEAFF. The rearrangement joins TRBV14 to TRBJ1-1; D gene unclear. The CDR3 runs 15 residues. CDR1 SGHDN and CDR2 FVKESK come from the germline V gene. The V and J ends lost 1 base and 1 base respectively, with 10 bases between them.

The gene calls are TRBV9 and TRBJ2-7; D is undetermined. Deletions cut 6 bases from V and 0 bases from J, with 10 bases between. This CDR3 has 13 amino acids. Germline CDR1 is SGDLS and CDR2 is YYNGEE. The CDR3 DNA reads TGTGCCAGCATCTGGGCAGTCTCCTACGAGCAGTACTTC. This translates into CASIWAVSYEQYF.

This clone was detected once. The CDR3 bases are TGCGCCAGCAGTGCGGCTAGCGTTTTCAATGAGCAGTTCTTC. Translated: CASSAASVFNEQFF. The chain recombines TRBV10-2 with TRBJ2-1; TRBD2 is a possible D gene (6 bases). Germline V CDR1 and CDR2: WSHSY, SAAADI. The CDR3 has 14 amino acids. Trimming left V 4 bases short and J 6 bases short, with 13 bases between.

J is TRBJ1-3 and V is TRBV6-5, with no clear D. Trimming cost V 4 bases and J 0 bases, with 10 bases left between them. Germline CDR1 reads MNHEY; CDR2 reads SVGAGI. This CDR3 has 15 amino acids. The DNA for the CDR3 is TGTGCCAGCAGTTCTCCAGGAATCTCTGGAAACACCATATATTTT. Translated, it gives CASSSPGISGNTIYF.

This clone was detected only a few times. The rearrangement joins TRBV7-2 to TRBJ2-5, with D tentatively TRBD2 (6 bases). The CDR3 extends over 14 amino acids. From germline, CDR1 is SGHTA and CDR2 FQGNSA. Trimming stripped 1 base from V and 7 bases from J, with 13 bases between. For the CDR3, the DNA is TGTGCCAGCAGCTTAGGTCCCCAGGGAGGGACCCAGTACTTC. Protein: CASSLGPQGGTQYF.

In DNA form, the CDR3 reads TGTGCCAGCAGCTCTGAGTTCACCTACAATGAGCAGTTCTTC. It is translated as CASSSEFTYNEQFF. V usage is TRBV11-3 and J usage is TRBJ2-1; D remains unclear. Trimming pared 4 bases from V and 2 bases from J, leaving 9 bases between. The length of the CDR3 is 14 residues. The germline CDR1 and CDR2 sequences are SGHNT and YENEEA.

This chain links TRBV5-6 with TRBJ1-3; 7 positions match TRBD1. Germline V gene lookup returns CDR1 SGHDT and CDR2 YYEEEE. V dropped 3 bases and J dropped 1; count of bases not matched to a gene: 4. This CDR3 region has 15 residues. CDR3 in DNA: TGTGCCAGCAGCTGGACAGGTCTGTCTGGAAACACCATATATTTT. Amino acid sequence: CASSWTGLSGNTIYF.

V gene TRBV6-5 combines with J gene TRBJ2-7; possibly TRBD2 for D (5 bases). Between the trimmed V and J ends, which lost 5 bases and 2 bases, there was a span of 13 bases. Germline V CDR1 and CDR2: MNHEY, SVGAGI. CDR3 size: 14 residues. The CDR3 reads CASSDGGDTYEQYF. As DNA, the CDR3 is TGTGCCAGCAGTGACGGAGGCGATACCTACGAGCAGTACTTC.

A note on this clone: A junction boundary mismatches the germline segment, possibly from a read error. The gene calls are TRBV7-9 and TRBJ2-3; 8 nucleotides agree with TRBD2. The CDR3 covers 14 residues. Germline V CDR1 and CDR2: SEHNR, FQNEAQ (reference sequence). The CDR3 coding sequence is TGTTCCAGCAGCTTCGGGGGGGGAGCAGATACGCAGTATTTT. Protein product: CSSSFGGGADTQYF.

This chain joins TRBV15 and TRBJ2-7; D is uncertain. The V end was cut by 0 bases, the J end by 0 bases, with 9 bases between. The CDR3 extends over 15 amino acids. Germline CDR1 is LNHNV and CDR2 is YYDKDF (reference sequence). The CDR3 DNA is TGTGCCACCAGCAGAGACAGGCCCGCCTCCTACGAGCAGTACTTC. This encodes CATSRDRPASYEQYF.

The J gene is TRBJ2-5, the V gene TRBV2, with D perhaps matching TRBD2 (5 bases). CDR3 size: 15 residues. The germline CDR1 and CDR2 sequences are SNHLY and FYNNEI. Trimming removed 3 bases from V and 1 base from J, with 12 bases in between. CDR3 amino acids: CASSDRGGSQETQYF. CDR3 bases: TGTGCCAGCAGTGATAGAGGAGGAAGCCAAGAGACCCAGTACTTC.

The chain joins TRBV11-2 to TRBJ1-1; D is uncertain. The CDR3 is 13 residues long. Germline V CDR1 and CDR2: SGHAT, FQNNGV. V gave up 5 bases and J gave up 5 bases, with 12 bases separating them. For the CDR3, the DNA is TGTGCCAGCAGCCCCCACCCCGGTACTGAAGCTTTCTTT. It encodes CASSPHPGTEAFF.

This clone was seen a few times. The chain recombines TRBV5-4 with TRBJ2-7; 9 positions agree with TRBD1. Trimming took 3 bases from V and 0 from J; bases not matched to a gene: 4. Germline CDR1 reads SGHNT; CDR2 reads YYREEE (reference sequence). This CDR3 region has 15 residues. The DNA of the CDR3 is TGTGCCAGCAGCTCGGACAGGGGCCCCTCCTACGAGCAGTACTTC. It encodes CASSSDRGPSYEQYF.

The CDR3 spells CASSADGVLDEQYF. The CDR3 coding sequence is TGTGCCAGCAGTGCAGACGGTGTCCTAGACGAGCAGTACTTC. This chain connects TRBV6-5 to TRBJ2-7; D is undetermined. With 5 bases removed from V and 5 bases from J, the gap between germline ends came to 16 bases. Germline V gene lookup returns CDR1 MNHEY and CDR2 SVGAGI. The length of the CDR3 is 14 residues.

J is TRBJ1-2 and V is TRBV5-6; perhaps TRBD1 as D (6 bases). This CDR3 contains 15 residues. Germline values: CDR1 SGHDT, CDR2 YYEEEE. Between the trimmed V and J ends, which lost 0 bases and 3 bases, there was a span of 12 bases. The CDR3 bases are TGTGCCAGCAGCTTGGCGGGGGGCAGCCACTATGGCTACACCTTC. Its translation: CASSLAGGSHYGYTF.

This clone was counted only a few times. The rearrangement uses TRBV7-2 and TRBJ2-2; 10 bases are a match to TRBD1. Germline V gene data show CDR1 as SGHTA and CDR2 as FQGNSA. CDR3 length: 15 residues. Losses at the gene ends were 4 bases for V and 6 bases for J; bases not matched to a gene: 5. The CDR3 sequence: CASSSRQGAPGELFF. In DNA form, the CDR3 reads TGTGCCAGCAGCTCTCGACAGGGGGCTCCCGGGGAGCTGTTTTTT.